The source of this T cell receptor (beta chain) is a study of cytomegalovirus exposure and HLA in healthy donors. Findings and limits, study-wide: Cytomegalovirus association was assigned to 150 to 200 TCR beta chains. The dataset shows that most TCR sequences were rare, while some public TCRs occurred in many donors.

This CDR3 region has 16 residues. Trimming cost V 6 bases and J 7 bases; bases outside gene matches: 13. Germline CDR1 and CDR2: SNHLY and FYNNEI. To note about this clone: Its specificity is unknown.

Primers included in the PCR were 60 Vbeta and 13 Jbeta primers. TCRdb's copy holds only in-frame clones and misses some; the assay was immunoSEQ multiplex PCR. The table shows about 110,000 clones, with around three quarters occurring only once. The source of this sequence is a female donor in good health and CMV-seropositive. The V gene is TRBV2, the J gene TRBJ2-2; 8 nucleotides agree with TRBD2. Sequencing was done on a sample of PBMCs. The CDR3 nucleotides read TGTGCCAGCAGCCTTAGTCGGGAGGGCCGCGGCGGGGAGCTGTTTTTT. Translating gives CASSLSREGRGGELFF.